Given below is one T cell receptor beta chain in context. Antigen: not known. The library tagged individual cDNA molecules with unique molecular identifiers. MiXCR, applied by TCRdb to the RACE reads, yields one record per CDR3 protein. The sample records tens of thousands of distinct CDR3 sequences, more than 10% being singletons. The time point denotes: patch test 3, about 24 weeks after DPC sensitization. As for treatment: therapeutic diphenylcyclopropenone sensitization with weekly scalp DPC. The sample comes from a study of human T cells and chemical hapten exposure. The V gene lost 2 bases and the J gene lost 0 bases, with 12 bases spanning the gap. From germline, CDR1 is SGDLS and CDR2 YYNGEE. This CDR3 spans 15 amino acids. Study conclusions and caveats: Having alopecia, donors may respond immunologically unlike healthy people.

This clonotype originated in a woman aged 45-65 years with alopecia areata. Some clones in this sample may be carry-over from other donors' samples. V usage is TRBV9 and J usage is TRBJ2-7; D is perhaps TRBD1 or TRBD2 (5 bases each). Sample: whole blood, taken in connection with sensitization to the hapten diphenylcyclopropenone (DPC). The CDR3 loop reads CASSVGKGFSYEQYF. The CDR3 nucleotides read TGTGCCAGCAGCGTCGGGAAGGGGTTCTCCTACGAGCAGTACTTC.